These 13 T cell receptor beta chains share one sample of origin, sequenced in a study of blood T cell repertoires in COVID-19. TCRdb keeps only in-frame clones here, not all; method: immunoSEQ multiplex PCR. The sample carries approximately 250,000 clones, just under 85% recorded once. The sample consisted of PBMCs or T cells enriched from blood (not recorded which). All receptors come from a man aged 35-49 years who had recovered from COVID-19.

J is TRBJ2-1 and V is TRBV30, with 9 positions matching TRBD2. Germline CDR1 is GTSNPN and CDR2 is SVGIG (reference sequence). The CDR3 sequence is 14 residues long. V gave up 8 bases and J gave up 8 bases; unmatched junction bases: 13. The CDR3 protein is CAGLLAGGSYEQFF. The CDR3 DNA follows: TGTGCCGGCCTCCTGGCGGGGGGGTCCTATGAGCAGTTCTTC.

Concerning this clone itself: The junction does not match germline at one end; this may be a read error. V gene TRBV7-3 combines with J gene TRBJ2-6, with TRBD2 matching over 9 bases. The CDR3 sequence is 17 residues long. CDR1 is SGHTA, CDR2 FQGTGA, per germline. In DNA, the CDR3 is TGTGCCAGCAGCTTAAGCGGGAGGGGCTCTGGGGCCAACGTCCCGACTTTC. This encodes CASSLSGRGSGANVPTF.

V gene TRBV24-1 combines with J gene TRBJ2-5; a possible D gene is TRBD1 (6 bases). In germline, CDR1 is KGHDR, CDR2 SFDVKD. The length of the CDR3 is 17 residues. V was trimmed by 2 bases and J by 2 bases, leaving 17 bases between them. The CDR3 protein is CATSDSYFGQRQETQYF. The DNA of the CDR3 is TGTGCCACCAGTGATTCTTACTTCGGACAGAGACAAGAGACCCAGTACTTC.

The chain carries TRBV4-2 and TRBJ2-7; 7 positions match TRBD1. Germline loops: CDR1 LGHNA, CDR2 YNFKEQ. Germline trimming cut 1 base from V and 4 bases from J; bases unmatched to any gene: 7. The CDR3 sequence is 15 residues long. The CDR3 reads CASSQVRGSPYEQYF. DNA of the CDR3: TGTGCCAGCAGCCAAGTCAGGGGGTCCCCGTACGAGCAGTACTTC.

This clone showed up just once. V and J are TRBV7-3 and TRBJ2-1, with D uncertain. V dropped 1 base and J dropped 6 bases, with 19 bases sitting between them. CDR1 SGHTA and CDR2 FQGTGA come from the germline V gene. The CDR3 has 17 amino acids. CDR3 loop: CASSLIRSNRLSNEQFF. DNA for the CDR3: TGTGCCAGCAGCTTAATTCGTTCCAACCGACTTTCCAATGAGCAGTTCTTC.

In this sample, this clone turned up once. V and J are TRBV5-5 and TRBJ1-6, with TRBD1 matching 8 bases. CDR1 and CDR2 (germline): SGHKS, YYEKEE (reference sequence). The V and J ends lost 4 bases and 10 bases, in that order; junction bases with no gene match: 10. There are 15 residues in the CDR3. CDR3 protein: CASSLPTGVGSPLHF. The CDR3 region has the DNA TGTGCCAGCAGCCTACCGACAGGGGTCGGATCACCCCTCCACTTT.

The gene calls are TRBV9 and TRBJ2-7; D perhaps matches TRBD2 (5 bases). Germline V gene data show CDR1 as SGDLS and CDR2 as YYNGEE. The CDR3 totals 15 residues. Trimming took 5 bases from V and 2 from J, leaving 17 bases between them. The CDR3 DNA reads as TGTGCCAGCAGTATTTCGGGGTCAGAGGCCTACGAGCAGTACTTC. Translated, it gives CASSISGSEAYEQYF.

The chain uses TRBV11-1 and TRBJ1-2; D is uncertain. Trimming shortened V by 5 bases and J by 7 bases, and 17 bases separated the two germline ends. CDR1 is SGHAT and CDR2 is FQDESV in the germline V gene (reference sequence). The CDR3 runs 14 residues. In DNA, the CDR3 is TGTGCCAGCAGCCCTACTCCGGGTAGCGTTGGCTACACCTTC. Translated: CASSPTPGSVGYTF. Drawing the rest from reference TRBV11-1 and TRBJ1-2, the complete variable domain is EAEVAQSPRYKITEKSQAVAFWCDPISGHATLYWYRQILGQGPELLVQFQDESVVDDSQLPKDRFSAERLKGVDSTLKIQPAELGDSAMYLCASSPTPGSVGYTFGSGTRLTVV.

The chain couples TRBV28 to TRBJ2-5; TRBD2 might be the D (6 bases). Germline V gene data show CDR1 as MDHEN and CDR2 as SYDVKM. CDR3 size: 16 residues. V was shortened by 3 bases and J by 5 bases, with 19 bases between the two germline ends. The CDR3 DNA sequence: TGTGCCAGCAGTTTTCCCTGGAAGGGAGGAAGGGAGACCCAGTACTTC. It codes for CASSFPWKGGRETQYF.

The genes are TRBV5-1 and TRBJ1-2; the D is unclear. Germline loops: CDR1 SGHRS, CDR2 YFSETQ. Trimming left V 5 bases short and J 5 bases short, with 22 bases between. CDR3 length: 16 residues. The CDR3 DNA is TGCGCCAGCAGTTTGCTCCCGGACTCATCGATTTATGGCTACACCTTC. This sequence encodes CASSLLPDSSIYGYTF.

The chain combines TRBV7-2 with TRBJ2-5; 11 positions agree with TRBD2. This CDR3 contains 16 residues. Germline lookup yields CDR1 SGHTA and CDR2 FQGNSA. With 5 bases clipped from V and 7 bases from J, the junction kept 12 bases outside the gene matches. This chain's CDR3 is CASSARLAGGLGTQYF. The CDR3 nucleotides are TGTGCCAGCAGCGCCCGGCTAGCGGGGGGCCTCGGGACCCAGTACTTC.

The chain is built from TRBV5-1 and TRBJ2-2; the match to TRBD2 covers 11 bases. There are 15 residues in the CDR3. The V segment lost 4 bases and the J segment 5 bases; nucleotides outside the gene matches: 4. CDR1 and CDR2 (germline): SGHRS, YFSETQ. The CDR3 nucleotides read TGCGCCAGCAGCCCTCCTAGCGGGGGGACCGGGGAGCTGTTTTTT. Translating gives CASSPPSGGTGELFF.

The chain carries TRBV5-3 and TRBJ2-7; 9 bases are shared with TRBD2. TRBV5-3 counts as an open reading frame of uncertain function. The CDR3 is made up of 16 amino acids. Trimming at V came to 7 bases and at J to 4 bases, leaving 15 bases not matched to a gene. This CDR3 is CARGCEVTSGGYEQYF. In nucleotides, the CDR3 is TGTGCCAGAGGATGCGAGGTGACCAGCGGGGGGTACGAGCAGTACTTC.